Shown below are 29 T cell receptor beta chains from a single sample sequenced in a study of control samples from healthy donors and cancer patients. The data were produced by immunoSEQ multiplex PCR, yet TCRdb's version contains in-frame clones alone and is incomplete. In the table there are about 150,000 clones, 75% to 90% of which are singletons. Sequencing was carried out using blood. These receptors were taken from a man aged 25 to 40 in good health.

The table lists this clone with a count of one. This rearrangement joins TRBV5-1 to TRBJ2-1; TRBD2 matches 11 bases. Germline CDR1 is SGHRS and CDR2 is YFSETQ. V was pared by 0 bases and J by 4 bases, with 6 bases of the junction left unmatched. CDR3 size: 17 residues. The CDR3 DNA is TGCGCCAGCAGCTTGGCCCAGGGACTAGCGGATTACAATGAGCAGTTCTTC. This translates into CASSLAQGLADYNEQFF.

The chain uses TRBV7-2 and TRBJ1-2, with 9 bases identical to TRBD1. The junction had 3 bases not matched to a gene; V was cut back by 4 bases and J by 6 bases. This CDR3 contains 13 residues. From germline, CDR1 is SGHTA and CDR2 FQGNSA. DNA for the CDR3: TGTGCCAGCAGCTGGGACAGGGAAAATGGCTACACCTTC. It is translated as CASSWDRENGYTF.

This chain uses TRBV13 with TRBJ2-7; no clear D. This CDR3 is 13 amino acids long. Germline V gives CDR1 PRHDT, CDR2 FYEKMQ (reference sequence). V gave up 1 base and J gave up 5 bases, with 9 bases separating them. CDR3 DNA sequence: TGTGCCAGCAGCTTAGTGCTATCTCACGAGCAGTACTTC. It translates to CASSLVLSHEQYF.

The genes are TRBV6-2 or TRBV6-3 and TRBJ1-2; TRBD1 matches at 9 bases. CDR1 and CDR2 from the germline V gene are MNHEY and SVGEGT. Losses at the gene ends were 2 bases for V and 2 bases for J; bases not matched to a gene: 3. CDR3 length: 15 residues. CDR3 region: CASSYRTGANYGYTF. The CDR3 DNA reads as TGTGCCAGCAGTTACCGGACAGGGGCCAACTATGGCTACACCTTC.

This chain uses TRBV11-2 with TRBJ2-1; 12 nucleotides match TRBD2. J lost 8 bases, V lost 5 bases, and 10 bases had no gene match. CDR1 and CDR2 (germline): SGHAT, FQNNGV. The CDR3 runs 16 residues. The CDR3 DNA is TGTGCCAGCAGCGCCACAACTAGCGGGGGGATGGATGAGCAGTTCTTC. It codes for CASSATTSGGMDEQFF.

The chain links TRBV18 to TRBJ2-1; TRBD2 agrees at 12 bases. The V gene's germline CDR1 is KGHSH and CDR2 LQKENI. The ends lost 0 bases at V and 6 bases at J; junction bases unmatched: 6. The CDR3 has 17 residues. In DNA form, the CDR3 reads TGTGCCAGCTCACCACCTTTCCTAGCGGGGGGGCCCAATGAGCAGTTCTTC. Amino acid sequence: CASSPPFLAGGPNEQFF.

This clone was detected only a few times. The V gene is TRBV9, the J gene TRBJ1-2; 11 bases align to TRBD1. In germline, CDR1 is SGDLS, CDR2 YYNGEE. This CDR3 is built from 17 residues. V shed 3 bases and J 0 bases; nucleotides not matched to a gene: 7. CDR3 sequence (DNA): TGTGCCAGCAGCGCTTTGGACAGGGGGCGGGCTAACTATGGCTACACCTTC. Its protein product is CASSALDRGRANYGYTF. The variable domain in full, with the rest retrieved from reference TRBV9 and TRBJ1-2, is DSGVTQTPKHLITATGQRVTLRCSPRSGDLSVYWYQQSLDQGLQFLIQYYNGEERAKGNILERFSAQQFPDLHSELNLSSLELGDSALYFCASSALDRGRANYGYTFGSGTRLTVV.

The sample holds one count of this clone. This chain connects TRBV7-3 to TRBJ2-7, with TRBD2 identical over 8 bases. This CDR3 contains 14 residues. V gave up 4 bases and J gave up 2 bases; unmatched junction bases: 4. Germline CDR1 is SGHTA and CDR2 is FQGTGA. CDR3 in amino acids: CASSSGLGTYEQYF. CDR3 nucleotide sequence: TGTGCCAGCAGCTCGGGACTAGGAACCTACGAGCAGTACTTC.

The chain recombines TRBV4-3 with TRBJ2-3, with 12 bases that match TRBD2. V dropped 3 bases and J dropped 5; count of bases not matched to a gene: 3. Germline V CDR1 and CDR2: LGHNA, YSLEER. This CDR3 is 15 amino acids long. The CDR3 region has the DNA TGCGCCAGCAGCCAGACTAGCGGGAGTGTAGATACGCAGTATTTT. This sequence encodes CASSQTSGSVDTQYF.

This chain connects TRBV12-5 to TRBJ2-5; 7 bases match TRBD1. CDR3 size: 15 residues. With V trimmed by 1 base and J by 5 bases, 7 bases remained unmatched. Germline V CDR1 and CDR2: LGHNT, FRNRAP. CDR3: CASGLGDRARETQYF. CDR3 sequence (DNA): TGTGCTAGTGGTTTGGGGGACAGAGCGAGGGAGACCCAGTACTTC.

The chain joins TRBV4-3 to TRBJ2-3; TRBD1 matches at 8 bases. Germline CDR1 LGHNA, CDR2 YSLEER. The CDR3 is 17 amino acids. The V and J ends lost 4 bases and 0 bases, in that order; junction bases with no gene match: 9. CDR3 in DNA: TGCGCCAGCAGCCCTAGACAGGGGCGTCCTAGCACAGATACGCAGTATTTT. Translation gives CASSPRQGRPSTDTQYF.

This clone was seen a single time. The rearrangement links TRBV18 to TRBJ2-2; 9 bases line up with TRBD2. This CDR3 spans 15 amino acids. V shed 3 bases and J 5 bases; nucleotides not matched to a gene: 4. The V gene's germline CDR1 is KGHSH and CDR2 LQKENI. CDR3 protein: CASSPGLAPTGELFF. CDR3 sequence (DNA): TGTGCCAGCTCACCTGGACTAGCGCCTACCGGGGAGCTGTTTTTT.

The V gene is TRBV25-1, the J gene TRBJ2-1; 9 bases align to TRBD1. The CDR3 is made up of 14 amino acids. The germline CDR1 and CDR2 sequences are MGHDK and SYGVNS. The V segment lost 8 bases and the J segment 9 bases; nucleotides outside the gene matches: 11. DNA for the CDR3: TGTGCCAGCCAATCTTACAGGGGGCAGGGTGAGCAGTTCTTC. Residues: CASQSYRGQGEQFF.

The CDR3, as DNA: TGTGCCAGCAGCCCACGCGGGGGATGGAACACTGAAGCTTTCTTT. Encoded protein: CASSPRGGWNTEAFF. The chain is built from TRBV3-1 (or the pseudogene TRBV3-2) and TRBJ1-1, with a tentative D call TRBD1 (5 bases). In germline, CDR1 is LGHDT, CDR2 YNNKEL (reference sequence). Trimming pared 4 bases from V and 1 base from J, leaving 13 bases between. This CDR3 contains 15 residues.

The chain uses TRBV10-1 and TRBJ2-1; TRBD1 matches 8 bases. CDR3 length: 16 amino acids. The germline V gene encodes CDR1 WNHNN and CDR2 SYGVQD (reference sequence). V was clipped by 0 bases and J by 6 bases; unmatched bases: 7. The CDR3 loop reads CASSESVQGASNEQFF. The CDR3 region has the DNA TGCGCCAGCAGTGAGTCTGTCCAGGGGGCGAGCAATGAGCAGTTCTTC.

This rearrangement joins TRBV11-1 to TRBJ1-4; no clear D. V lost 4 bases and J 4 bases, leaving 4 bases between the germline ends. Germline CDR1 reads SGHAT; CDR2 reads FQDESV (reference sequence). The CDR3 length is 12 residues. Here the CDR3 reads CASSSLNEKLFF. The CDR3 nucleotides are TGTGCCAGCAGCTCCCTTAATGAAAAACTGTTTTTT.

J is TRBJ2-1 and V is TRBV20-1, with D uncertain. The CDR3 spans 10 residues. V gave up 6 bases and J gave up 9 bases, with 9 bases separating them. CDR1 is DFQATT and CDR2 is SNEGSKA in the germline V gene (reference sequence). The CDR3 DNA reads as TGCAGTGCCTTATTCGGTGAGCAGTTCTTC. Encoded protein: CSALFGEQFF.

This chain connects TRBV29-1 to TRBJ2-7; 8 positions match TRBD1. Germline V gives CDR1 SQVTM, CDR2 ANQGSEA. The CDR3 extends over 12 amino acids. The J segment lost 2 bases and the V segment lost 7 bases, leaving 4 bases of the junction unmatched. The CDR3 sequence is CSAGQGTYEQYF. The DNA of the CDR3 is TGCAGCGCCGGACAGGGCACCTACGAGCAGTACTTC.

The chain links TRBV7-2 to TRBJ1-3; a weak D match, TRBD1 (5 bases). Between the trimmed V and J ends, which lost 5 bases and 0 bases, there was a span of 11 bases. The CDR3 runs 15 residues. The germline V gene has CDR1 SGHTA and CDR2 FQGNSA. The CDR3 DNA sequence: TGTGCCAGCAGCCTCGGGACTTCCTCTGGAAACACCATATATTTT. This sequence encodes CASSLGTSSGNTIYF.

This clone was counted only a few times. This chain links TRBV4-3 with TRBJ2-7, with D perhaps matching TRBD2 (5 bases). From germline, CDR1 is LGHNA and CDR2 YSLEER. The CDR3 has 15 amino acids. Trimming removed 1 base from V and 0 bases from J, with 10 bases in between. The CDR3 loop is CASSQGLGSSYEQYF. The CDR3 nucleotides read TGCGCCAGCAGCCAAGGATTGGGGAGCTCCTACGAGCAGTACTTC.

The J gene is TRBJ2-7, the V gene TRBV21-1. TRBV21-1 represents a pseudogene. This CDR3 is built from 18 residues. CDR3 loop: CASSIHPQGGLGTYEQYF. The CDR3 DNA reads TGTGCCAGCAGCATCCATCCCCAGGGGGGGTTAGGTACCTACGAGCAGTACTTC.

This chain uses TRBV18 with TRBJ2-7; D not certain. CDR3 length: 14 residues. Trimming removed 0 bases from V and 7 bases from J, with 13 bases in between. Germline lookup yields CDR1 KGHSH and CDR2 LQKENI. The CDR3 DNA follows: TGTGCCAGCTCACCACCTGCAGGTGTGAGAGAGCAGTACTTC. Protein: CASSPPAGVREQYF.

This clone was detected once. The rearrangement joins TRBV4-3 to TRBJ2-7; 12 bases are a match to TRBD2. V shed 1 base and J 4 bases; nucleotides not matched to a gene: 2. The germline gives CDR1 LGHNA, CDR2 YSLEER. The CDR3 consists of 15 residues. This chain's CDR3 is CASSQGTSGAYEQYF. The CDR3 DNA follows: TGCGCCAGCAGCCAAGGGACTAGCGGGGCTTACGAGCAGTACTTC.

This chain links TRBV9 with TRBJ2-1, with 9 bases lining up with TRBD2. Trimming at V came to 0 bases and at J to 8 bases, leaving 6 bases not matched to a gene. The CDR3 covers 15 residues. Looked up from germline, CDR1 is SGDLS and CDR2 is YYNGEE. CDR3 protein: CASSVGGTSPYEQFF. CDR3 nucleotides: TGTGCCAGCAGCGTAGGTGGGACTAGCCCCTATGAGCAGTTCTTC.

The CDR3 sequence: CASSLVAAQQETQYF. The CDR3 DNA reads as TGTGCCAGCAGCCTGGTTGCGGCTCAACAAGAGACCCAGTACTTC. The J gene is TRBJ2-5, the V gene TRBV5-6, with D unresolved. Per the germline V gene, CDR1 is SGHDT and CDR2 is YYEEEE. V was clipped by 4 bases and J by 2 bases, with 15 bases between them. The CDR3 runs to 15 residues.

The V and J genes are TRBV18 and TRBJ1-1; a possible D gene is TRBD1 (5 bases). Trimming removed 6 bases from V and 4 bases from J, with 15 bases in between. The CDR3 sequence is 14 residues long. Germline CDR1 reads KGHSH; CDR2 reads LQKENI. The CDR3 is CASSPMRGSTEAFF. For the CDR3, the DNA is TGTGCCAGCTCCCCGATGAGGGGATCCACTGAAGCTTTCTTT.

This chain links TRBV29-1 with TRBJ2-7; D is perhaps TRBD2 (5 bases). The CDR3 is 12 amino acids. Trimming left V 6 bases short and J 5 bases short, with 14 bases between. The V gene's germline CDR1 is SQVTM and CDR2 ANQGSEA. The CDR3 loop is CSVDGVQHEQYF. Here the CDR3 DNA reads TGCAGCGTGGACGGGGTACAGCACGAGCAGTACTTC.

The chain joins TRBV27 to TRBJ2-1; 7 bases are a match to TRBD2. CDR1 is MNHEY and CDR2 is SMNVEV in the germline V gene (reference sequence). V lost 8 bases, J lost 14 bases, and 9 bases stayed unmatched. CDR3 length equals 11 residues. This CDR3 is CASWGGSTEFF. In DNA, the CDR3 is TGTGCCAGCTGGGGCGGGAGCACGGAGTTCTTC.

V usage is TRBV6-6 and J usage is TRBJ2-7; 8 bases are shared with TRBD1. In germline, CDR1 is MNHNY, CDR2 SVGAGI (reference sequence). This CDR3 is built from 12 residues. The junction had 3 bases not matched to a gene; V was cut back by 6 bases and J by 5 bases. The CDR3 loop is CASSDRGNEQYF. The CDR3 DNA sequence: TGTGCCAGCAGCGACAGGGGAAACGAGCAGTACTTC.